Listed below are T cell receptor beta chains from one sample, sequenced in a study of T-cell reconstitution after alpha-beta-depleted transplantation in children. Each CDR3 protein gets one entry after TCRdb re-called the PCR reads with MiXCR. The repertoire includes approximately 270,000 distinct CDR3 sequences, more than 20% of them detected once, and 4.8% sits in the top ten. The input for sequencing was PBMCs, mostly from graft donor cells, taken 360 days after TCRalphabeta/CD19-depleted stem cell transplant. These receptors were taken from a female patient aged 2-15 years who had a stem cell transplant for congenital amegakaryocytic thrombocytopenia, so the T cells may come from the graft donor. Each CDR3 is given with its conserved first and last residue. Each record gives: J gene, V gene, clone size, D gene, CDR3 protein, CDR3 DNA. The D gene is left open where the match is weak. Clone size appears in some rows only: once, few, many, or a class for an expanded clone.

j_call: TRBJ2-2
v_call: TRBV7-2
clone_size: .
d_call: TRBD2
cdr3_aa: CASSAGGAGELFF
cdr3_nt: TGTGCCAGCAGCGCTGGGGGGGCCGGGGAGCTGTTTTTT

j_call: TRBJ1-1
v_call: TRBV5-1
clone_size: many
d_call: .
cdr3_aa: CASSPGVGTEAFF
cdr3_nt: TGCGCCAGCAGCCCGGGGGTCGGCACTGAAGCTTTCTTT

j_call: TRBJ2-2
v_call: TRBV7-2
clone_size: .
d_call: TRBD1
cdr3_aa: CASSIPRDRANTGELFF
cdr3_nt: TGTGCCAGCAGCATACCCCGTGACAGGGCGAACACCGGGGAGCTGTTTTTT

j_call: TRBJ1-5
v_call: TRBV18
clone_size: .
d_call: .
cdr3_aa: CASSPDNQPQHF
cdr3_nt: TGTGCCAGCTCACCAGACAATCAGCCCCAGCATTTT

j_call: TRBJ2-3
v_call: TRBV24-1
clone_size: .
d_call: .
cdr3_aa: CATSDSYRFTDTQYF
cdr3_nt: TGTGCCACCAGTGATTCCTACAGATTCACAGATACGCAGTATTTT

j_call: TRBJ1-2
v_call: TRBV9
clone_size: .
d_call: TRBD1
cdr3_aa: CASSVGDRLNYGYTF
cdr3_nt: TGTGCCAGCAGCGTAGGGGACAGACTTAACTATGGCTACACCTTC

j_call: TRBJ2-1
v_call: TRBV20-1
clone_size: few
d_call: .
cdr3_aa: CSARDGALPPYNEQFF
cdr3_nt: TGCAGTGCTAGAGATGGGGCCCTCCCCCCCTACAATGAGCAGTTCTTC

j_call: TRBJ1-5
v_call: TRBV7-2
clone_size: .
d_call: TRBD1
cdr3_aa: CASSPPTGFGGNQPQHF
cdr3_nt: TGTGCCAGCAGCCCACCGACAGGGTTTGGAGGCAATCAGCCCCAGCATTTT

j_call: TRBJ2-7
v_call: TRBV5-1
clone_size: .
d_call: .
cdr3_aa: CASSARPGSTYEQYF
cdr3_nt: TGCGCCAGCAGCGCACGCCCGGGGTCCACCTACGAGCAGTACTTC

j_call: TRBJ2-6
v_call: TRBV7-2
clone_size: .
d_call: .
cdr3_aa: CASSPRTLSGANVLTF
cdr3_nt: TGTGCCAGCAGCCCCCGGACTCTCTCTGGGGCCAACGTCCTGACTTTC

j_call: TRBJ2-5
v_call: TRBV28
clone_size: .
d_call: .
cdr3_aa: CASQSLGQTQYF
cdr3_nt: TGTGCCAGCCAGTCGTTGGGGCAGACCCAGTACTTC

j_call: TRBJ1-1
v_call: TRBV5-1
clone_size: .
d_call: .
cdr3_aa: CASENEGDTEAFF
cdr3_nt: TGCGCCAGCGAGAACGAGGGGGACACTGAAGCTTTCTTT

j_call: TRBJ1-2
v_call: TRBV15
clone_size: few
d_call: TRBD1
cdr3_aa: CATSSSGQNNYGYTF
cdr3_nt: TGTGCCACCAGCAGTTCGGGACAGAACAACTATGGCTACACCTTC

j_call: TRBJ1-3
v_call: TRBV30
clone_size: .
d_call: .
cdr3_aa: CAWGLSGTIYF
cdr3_nt: TGTGCCTGGGGCTTAAGTGGCACCATATATTTT

j_call: TRBJ2-3
v_call: TRBV5-1
clone_size: .
d_call: TRBD1
cdr3_aa: CASSIQGAGDTQYF
cdr3_nt: TGCGCCAGCAGCATACAGGGGGCTGGAGATACGCAGTATTTT

j_call: TRBJ2-1
v_call: TRBV4-1
clone_size: .
d_call: .
cdr3_aa: CASSRTELGTGYNEQFF
cdr3_nt: TGCGCCAGCAGCCGGACGGAGTTGGGGACTGGGTACAATGAGCAGTTCTTC

j_call: TRBJ2-2
v_call: TRBV25-1
clone_size: .
d_call: TRBD1
cdr3_aa: CATGTGGSPTGELFF
cdr3_nt: TGTGCCACCGGGACAGGGGGTTCCCCCACCGGGGAGCTGTTTTTT

j_call: TRBJ2-3
v_call: TRBV6-2/TRBV6-3
clone_size: .
d_call: TRBD1
cdr3_aa: CASRMTGADTQYF
cdr3_nt: TGTGCCAGCAGGATGACAGGGGCAGATACGCAGTATTTT

j_call: TRBJ2-3
v_call: TRBV5-1
clone_size: .
d_call: .
cdr3_aa: CASSWSHPEDTQYF
cdr3_nt: TGCGCCAGCAGCTGGTCCCACCCAGAAGATACGCAGTATTTT

j_call: TRBJ2-7
v_call: TRBV7-2
clone_size: few
d_call: .
cdr3_aa: CASSESGGRYEQYF
cdr3_nt: TGTGCCAGCAGCGAATCAGGGGGGCGCTACGAGCAGTACTTC

j_call: TRBJ2-1
v_call: TRBV7-8
clone_size: .
d_call: .
cdr3_aa: CASSLIRLANYNEQFF
cdr3_nt: TGTGCCAGCAGCTTGATACGCCTAGCAAACTACAATGAGCAGTTCTTC

j_call: TRBJ2-3
v_call: TRBV5-1
clone_size: .
d_call: .
cdr3_aa: CASSLCDQMGHTDTQYF
cdr3_nt: TGCGCCAGCAGCTTATGCGACCAAATGGGGCATACGGATACGCAGTATTTT

j_call: TRBJ2-1
v_call: TRBV7-6
clone_size: .
d_call: .
cdr3_aa: CASSLGGANEQFF
cdr3_nt: TGTGCCAGCAGCTTAGGAGGCGCGAATGAGCAGTTCTTC

j_call: TRBJ2-2
v_call: TRBV6-1
clone_size: many
d_call: .
cdr3_aa: CASRVRATGELFF
cdr3_nt: TGTGCCAGCCGCGTGAGGGCCACCGGGGAGCTGTTTTTT

j_call: TRBJ2-5
v_call: TRBV5-1
clone_size: many
d_call: .
cdr3_aa: CASSLVASQETQYF
cdr3_nt: TGCGCCAGCAGCTTGGTAGCTAGTCAAGAGACCCAGTACTTC

j_call: TRBJ2-3
v_call: TRBV28
clone_size: many
d_call: .
cdr3_aa: CASWGLVIPDTQYF
cdr3_nt: TGTGCCAGCTGGGGGCTAGTGATCCCAGATACGCAGTATTTT

j_call: TRBJ2-7
v_call: TRBV4-1
clone_size: .
d_call: TRBD1
cdr3_aa: CASSQDPGQGSYEQYF
cdr3_nt: TGCGCCAGCAGCCAAGATCCGGGACAGGGTTCCTACGAGCAGTACTTC

j_call: TRBJ2-1
v_call: TRBV15
clone_size: few
d_call: .
cdr3_aa: CATSTTSSGILYNEQFF
cdr3_nt: TGTGCCACCAGCACCACCTCTTCAGGGATACTTTACAATGAGCAGTTCTTC

j_call: TRBJ2-2
v_call: TRBV10-3
clone_size: many
d_call: .
cdr3_aa: CAIKGESGGELFF
cdr3_nt: TGTGCCATCAAGGGGGAGTCGGGCGGGGAGCTGTTTTTT

j_call: TRBJ2-3
v_call: TRBV6-1
clone_size: few
d_call: .
cdr3_aa: CASSPEYAVRDTQYF
cdr3_nt: TGTGCCAGCAGTCCCGAATATGCAGTGAGAGATACGCAGTATTTT

j_call: TRBJ2-1
v_call: TRBV5-4
clone_size: many
d_call: TRBD2
cdr3_aa: CASRPLAGGERNEQFF
cdr3_nt: TGTGCCAGCAGACCGCTAGCGGGAGGGGAGAGAAATGAGCAGTTCTTC

j_call: TRBJ1-2
v_call: TRBV6-5
clone_size: few
d_call: .
cdr3_aa: CASSYSDSPGYGYTF
cdr3_nt: TGTGCCAGCAGTTACTCTGACAGCCCGGGCTATGGCTACACCTTC

j_call: TRBJ1-1
v_call: TRBV3-1
clone_size: .
d_call: TRBD1
cdr3_aa: CASSQDRGRGRSEAFF
cdr3_nt: TGTGCCAGCAGCCAAGATAGAGGCAGGGGGCGATCTGAAGCTTTCTTT

j_call: TRBJ1-1
v_call: TRBV7-8
clone_size: .
d_call: .
cdr3_aa: CATKAGGGGWDEAFF
cdr3_nt: TGTGCCACCAAAGCGGGGGGAGGCGGCTGGGATGAAGCTTTCTTT

j_call: TRBJ1-5
v_call: TRBV4-1
clone_size: many
d_call: TRBD1
cdr3_aa: CASSQGQGGQPQHF
cdr3_nt: TGCGCCAGCAGCCAAGGACAGGGCGGCCAGCCCCAGCATTTT

j_call: TRBJ2-5
v_call: TRBV27
clone_size: few
d_call: .
cdr3_aa: CASSLYEGEETQYF
cdr3_nt: TGTGCCAGCAGTTTATATGAGGGGGAAGAGACCCAGTACTTC

j_call: TRBJ2-5
v_call: TRBV28
clone_size: .
d_call: .
cdr3_aa: CASSFLPGKIGETQYF
cdr3_nt: TGTGCCAGCAGTTTTCTCCCGGGAAAAATTGGGGAGACCCAGTACTTC

j_call: TRBJ2-3
v_call: TRBV19
clone_size: many
d_call: TRBD1
cdr3_aa: CASSKGTGIFTDTQYF
cdr3_nt: TGTGCCAGTAGTAAAGGGACAGGAATTTTTACAGATACGCAGTATTTT

j_call: TRBJ1-2
v_call: TRBV7-8
clone_size: many
d_call: .
cdr3_aa: CASSLERFSLQGYTF
cdr3_nt: TGTGCCAGCAGCTTAGAGAGGTTCAGTCTCCAAGGCTACACCTTC

j_call: TRBJ2-3
v_call: TRBV5-1
clone_size: many
d_call: .
cdr3_aa: CASSPPQSHTDTQYF
cdr3_nt: TGCGCCAGCAGCCCTCCCCAGTCTCACACAGATACGCAGTATTTT

j_call: TRBJ2-1
v_call: TRBV12-3/TRBV12-4
clone_size: .
d_call: .
cdr3_aa: CASTNGYGSYNEQFF
cdr3_nt: TGTGCCAGCACCAACGGTTATGGTTCCTACAATGAGCAGTTCTTC

j_call: TRBJ2-2
v_call: TRBV4-2
clone_size: few
d_call: TRBD2
cdr3_aa: CASSPHPGGRGTGELFF
cdr3_nt: TGTGCCAGCAGCCCCCATCCGGGAGGCAGAGGGACCGGGGAGCTGTTTTTT

j_call: TRBJ1-1
v_call: TRBV28
clone_size: many
d_call: TRBD1
cdr3_aa: CASSFLTGEDTEAFF
cdr3_nt: TGTGCCAGCAGTTTCTTGACAGGGGAGGACACTGAAGCTTTCTTT

j_call: TRBJ2-2
v_call: TRBV5-1
clone_size: many
d_call: .
cdr3_aa: CASSRDIYTGELFF
cdr3_nt: TGCGCCAGCAGCAGGGACATTTACACCGGGGAGCTGTTTTTT

j_call: TRBJ2-5
v_call: TRBV28
clone_size: .
d_call: .
cdr3_aa: CASSILDSHQETQYF
cdr3_nt: TGTGCCAGCAGTATACTTGACAGCCATCAAGAGACCCAGTACTTC

j_call: TRBJ2-3
v_call: TRBV7-8
clone_size: .
d_call: .
cdr3_aa: CASSLEGVRTDTLYF
cdr3_nt: TGTGCCAGCAGCTTAGAAGGAGTCCGCACAGATACGCTGTATTTT

j_call: TRBJ2-5
v_call: TRBV4-3
clone_size: many
d_call: .
cdr3_aa: CASSQVSGETQYF
cdr3_nt: TGCGCCAGCAGCCAAGTTTCTGGGGAGACCCAGTACTTC

j_call: TRBJ2-3
v_call: TRBV2
clone_size: .
d_call: TRBD2
cdr3_aa: CASRRRTSGSGTDTQYF
cdr3_nt: TGTGCCAGCAGACGGAGGACTAGCGGGAGTGGCACAGATACGCAGTATTTT

j_call: TRBJ2-1
v_call: TRBV12-3/TRBV12-4
clone_size: many
d_call: .
cdr3_aa: CASRERPGHPKYNEQFF
cdr3_nt: TGTGCCAGCAGAGAGAGACCGGGACACCCGAAGTACAATGAGCAGTTCTTC

j_call: TRBJ2-6
v_call: TRBV6-2/TRBV6-3
clone_size: few
d_call: TRBD1
cdr3_aa: CASRRTGGVGGANVLTF
cdr3_nt: TGTGCCAGCAGACGGACAGGGGGCGTTGGGGGGGCCAACGTCCTGACTTTC

j_call: TRBJ2-1
v_call: TRBV2
clone_size: few
d_call: TRBD2
cdr3_aa: CASSEGLAGGNEQFF
cdr3_nt: TGTGCCAGCAGTGAAGGACTAGCGGGGGGTAATGAGCAGTTCTTC

j_call: TRBJ2-3
v_call: TRBV12-3/TRBV12-4
clone_size: many
d_call: .
cdr3_aa: CASSLGRTQYF
cdr3_nt: TGTGCCAGCAGTTTGGGTCGGACGCAGTATTTT

j_call: TRBJ2-3
v_call: TRBV20-1
clone_size: .
d_call: .
cdr3_aa: CSARDLGAGVGTDTQYF
cdr3_nt: TGCAGTGCTAGAGATCTGGGGGCAGGGGTTGGGACAGATACGCAGTATTTT

j_call: TRBJ1-3
v_call: TRBV4-1
clone_size: .
d_call: .
cdr3_aa: CASSQIFGTSGNTIYF
cdr3_nt: TGCGCCAGCAGCCAGATATTTGGGACATCTGGAAACACCATATATTTT

j_call: TRBJ2-1
v_call: TRBV6-5
clone_size: few
d_call: .
cdr3_aa: CASKQGGIDGEQFF
cdr3_nt: TGTGCCAGCAAACAGGGAGGGATTGACGGTGAGCAGTTCTTC

j_call: TRBJ2-7
v_call: TRBV2
clone_size: many
d_call: .
cdr3_aa: CAGEGDTYEQYF
cdr3_nt: TGTGCAGGAGAGGGGGATACTTACGAGCAGTACTTC

j_call: TRBJ2-3
v_call: TRBV5-6
clone_size: .
d_call: .
cdr3_aa: CASSFVLTLNPTSTDTQYF
cdr3_nt: TGTGCCAGCAGCTTCGTCCTCACCCTGAATCCTACTAGCACAGATACGCAGTATTTT

j_call: TRBJ2-1
v_call: TRBV19
clone_size: .
d_call: .
cdr3_aa: CASSQPSAVTDEQFF
cdr3_nt: TGTGCCAGTAGTCAACCTAGCGCCGTTACGGATGAGCAGTTCTTC